This T cell receptor beta chain was captured by sequencing in a study of cytomegalovirus exposure and HLA in healthy donors. General study points: Accounts indicate the classifier identified cytomegalovirus status with strong specificity and sensitivity.

The germline CDR1 and CDR2 sequences are MGHRA and YSYEKL. The CDR3 spans 19 residues. Unmatched junction bases numbered 13, after V lost 3 bases and J lost 5 bases. This clone was seen just once. The antigen is undetermined. The assay was immunoSEQ multiplex PCR, and TCRdb's table has in-frame clones only and misses some. The profile covers 300,000 to 450,000 clones, with 75% to 90% appearing a single time and roughly 0.82% taken by the ten largest. The receptor was derived from a woman aged 18-29 years in good health and CMV-seronegative. The chain uses TRBV4-1 and TRBJ2-1; TRBD2 agrees at 13 bases. The material sequenced was PBMCs. The chain's CDR3 is CASSHGLAGVSLGNNEQFF. CDR3 DNA: TGCGCCAGCAGCCACGGACTAGCGGGGGTTTCCCTGGGAAACAATGAGCAGTTCTTC.